The present T cell receptor (beta chain) was sequenced within a study of blood T cell repertoires in COVID-19. In the study overall: COVID-19 samples collected from the United States, Italy and Spain covered acute and convalescent phases. T cells, B-cell-depleted T cells, or PBMCs provided the cDNA or gDNA that served as material.

This CDR3 is built from 14 residues. CDR1 is SQVTM and CDR2 is ANQGSEA in the germline V gene. The V and J ends lost 4 bases and 7 bases, in that order; junction bases with no gene match: 12. This clone was seen just once. Seattle researchers signed up patients amid active infection and tracked them longitudinally. As handled by the study authors: Amplification of reference gene primers provided the estimated nucleated cell counts. Only in-frame clones appear in the TCRdb table, and some are missing; sequencing was by immunoSEQ multiplex PCR. V, J and clone size are those of that table, while D and trimming were read from the DNA. The table includes roughly 440,000 clones, 88% detected once.

The specimen was peripheral blood. The origin of this receptor is a woman aged 45-65 years with COVID-19, enrolled during active disease. The rearrangement uses TRBV29-1 and TRBJ1-2; 7 bases match TRBD1. This CDR3 reads CSVGADRASTGYTF. The DNA for the CDR3 is TGCAGCGTTGGCGCCGACAGGGCCTCCACTGGCTACACCTTC.